These 4 T cell receptor beta chains were all obtained from the same sample, sequenced in a study of blood T cell repertoires in COVID-19 (dated by TCRdb to 2019 to 2021). Libraries came from the immunoSEQ multiplex PCR assay. The table comes from immuneACCESS by way of TCRdb, which keeps in-frame sequences with V and J called. Part of the clones is missing from these tables; in studies checked, under half for an unresolved V gene and the rest for unknown reasons. The table for this sample lists under 200,000 clones; 65% to 90% of them were counted only once. The top ten constitute 8% to 10% of the sample. Material: peripheral blood. Receptor source: a man in his sixties with acute or convalescent COVID-19.

V is TRBV4-1 and J is TRBJ1-4; D call uncertain. This CDR3 spans 14 amino acids. Germline CDR1 is MGHRA and CDR2 is YSYEKL. Trimming took off 3 bases at V and 5 bases at J, with 10 bases between the two ends. The CDR3 loop is CASSQRQTNEKLFF. CDR3 in DNA: TGCGCCAGCAGCCAGAGGCAGACGAATGAAAAACTGTTTTTT.

The V gene is TRBV12-1, the J gene TRBJ2-3; the D call of TRBD2 is as the table states it, not checked on the DNA. TRBV12-1 is flagged as a pseudogene. The CDR3 contains 20 residues. In nucleotides, the CDR3 is TGTGCCAGCAGCTTTATAGGGACAGGGGGACTAGCGGGAGTAGCAGATACGCAGTATTTT. The encoded protein is CASSFIGTGGLAGVADTQYF.

The chain links TRBV7-9 to TRBJ2-2, with TRBD1 matching over 7 bases. Looked up from germline, CDR1 is SEHNR and CDR2 is FQNEAQ (reference sequence). The CDR3 is 15 amino acids. The ends lost 4 bases at V and 6 bases at J; junction bases unmatched: 8. CDR3 amino acids: CASSSTRQGPGELFF. In DNA, the CDR3 is TGTGCCAGCAGCTCCACCCGACAGGGCCCCGGGGAGCTGTTTTTT.

The rearrangement links TRBV18 to TRBJ2-5; TRBD1 aligns across 8 bases. This CDR3 contains 14 residues. Germline values: CDR1 KGHSH, CDR2 LQKENI. Losses at the gene ends were 3 bases for V and 7 bases for J; bases not matched to a gene: 7. The CDR3 sequence: CASSPWTGRGTQYF. CDR3 nucleotide sequence: TGTGCCAGCTCACCCTGGACAGGGCGGGGGACCCAGTACTTC.